These T cell receptor beta chains were read from a single sample in a study of breast tumors, draining lymph nodes, adjacent tissues. MiXCR was run by TCRdb on the multiplex PCR reads, yielding one entry per CDR3 protein. The data hold under 85,000 distinct CDR3 sequences, with roughly 20% observed a single time. The sequencing input was axillary lymph node tissue. Source of these receptors: a female donor with breast cancer. Some clones in this sample may be carry-over from other donors' samples. Both conserved end residues are part of each CDR3. The order of the fields is J gene, V gene, clone size, D gene, CDR3 protein, CDR3 DNA. A D gene is named only where the DNA matches it firmly. Clone size is shown for a subset of rows, as once, few, many or a class of expanded clone.

J: TRBJ2-5
V: TRBV4-2
size: few
D: NA
CDR3: CASSQDPRETQYF
DNA: TGTGCCAGCAGCCAAGACCCCCGAGAGACCCAGTACTTC

J: TRBJ2-7
V: TRBV11-3
size: many
D: TRBD2
CDR3: CASSTRLAGIYEQYF
DNA: TGTGCCAGCAGCACCCGACTAGCGGGAATATACGAGCAGTACTTC

J: TRBJ1-3
V: TRBV6-6
size: few
D: TRBD1
CDR3: CASSYLPTGGPYSGNTIYF
DNA: TGTGCCAGCAGTTACTTACCCACAGGGGGCCCTTACTCTGGAAACACCATATATTTT

J: TRBJ1-2
V: TRBV6-1
size: many
D: NA
CDR3: CASMRLYGEGYTF
DNA: TGTGCCAGCATGCGCTTGTATGGTGAGGGCTACACCTTC

J: TRBJ1-1
V: TRBV7-2
size: NA
D: NA
CDR3: CASSLAQVSEEAFF
DNA: TGTGCCAGCAGCTTAGCGCAAGTCTCGGAGGAAGCTTTCTTT

J: TRBJ1-2
V: TRBV28
size: many
D: NA
CDR3: CASSVGWGYGYTF
DNA: TGTGCCAGCAGTGTTGGGTGGGGCTATGGCTACACCTTC

J: TRBJ2-3
V: TRBV10-2
size: many
D: TRBD2
CDR3: CASSSLASGMFTDTQYF
DNA: TGCGCCAGCAGTTCCCTTGCTAGCGGGATGTTCACAGATACGCAGTATTTT

J: TRBJ2-7
V: TRBV7-9
size: many
D: NA
CDR3: CASSPGVVAVSYEQYF
DNA: TGTGCCAGCAGCCCCGGGGTCGTCGCAGTCTCCTACGAGCAGTACTTC

J: TRBJ2-1
V: TRBV6-1
size: few
D: TRBD2
CDR3: CASTESGRYNEQFF
DNA: TGTGCCAGCACCGAAAGCGGGAGGTACAATGAGCAGTTCTTC

J: TRBJ1-2
V: TRBV3-1
size: NA
D: NA
CDR3: CASSQGGSRVYGYTF
DNA: TGTGCCAGCAGCCAAGGGGGGTCGCGCGTCTATGGCTACACCTTC

J: TRBJ2-1
V: TRBV12-3/TRBV12-4
size: NA
D: TRBD2
CDR3: CASSLLAGVWEQSF
DNA: TGTGCCAGCAGTTTGCTAGCGGGGGTGTGGGAGCAGTCCTTC

J: TRBJ2-7
V: TRBV5-1
size: NA
D: TRBD2
CDR3: CASSLPFGLAGVRSSYEQYF
DNA: TGCGCCAGCAGCTTGCCCTTCGGACTAGCGGGAGTTCGGAGCTCCTACGAGCAGTACTTC

J: TRBJ2-1
V: TRBV7-9
size: many
D: NA
CDR3: CASRQSGAESSYNEQFF
DNA: TGTGCCAGCAGGCAAAGTGGGGCGGAAAGCTCCTACAATGAGCAGTTCTTC

J: TRBJ2-7
V: TRBV4-1
size: many
D: TRBD2
CDR3: CASSLRTSGTQSSYEQYF
DNA: TGCGCCAGCAGCCTTCGGACTAGCGGGACCCAGAGCTCCTACGAGCAGTACTTC

J: TRBJ1-2
V: TRBV13
size: many
D: NA
CDR3: CASSLGMGTWSNYGYTF
DNA: TGTGCCAGCAGCTTAGGCATGGGGACATGGTCTAACTATGGCTACACCTTC

J: TRBJ2-1
V: TRBV11-3
size: many
D: NA
CDR3: CASSLGFGEGDEQFF
DNA: TGTGCCAGCAGCTTAGGGTTCGGGGAAGGGGATGAGCAGTTCTTC

J: TRBJ1-1
V: TRBV2
size: NA
D: NA
CDR3: CASSLEGSSTEAFF
DNA: TGTGCCAGCAGTTTAGAGGGATCATCCACTGAAGCTTTCTTT

J: TRBJ2-7
V: TRBV10-1
size: medium-sized
D: NA
CDR3: CASRPYVTYEQYF
DNA: TGCGCCAGCAGACCCTATGTCACCTACGAGCAGTACTTC

J: TRBJ2-3
V: TRBV15
size: many
D: TRBD2
CDR3: CATSRARGGTSVYTQYF
DNA: TGTGCCACCAGCAGAGCAAGGGGAGGGACTAGCGTATATACGCAGTATTTT

J: TRBJ2-1
V: TRBV20-1
size: many
D: NA
CDR3: CSASVSDNEQFF
DNA: TGCAGTGCTAGCGTTTCGGACAATGAGCAGTTCTTC

J: TRBJ1-5
V: TRBV4-2
size: many
D: TRBD1
CDR3: CASSQGTGGYQPQHF
DNA: TGTGCCAGCAGCCAGGGGACAGGAGGATATCAGCCCCAGCATTTT

J: TRBJ2-1
V: TRBV2
size: many
D: TRBD1
CDR3: CASRETGGTYNEQFF
DNA: TGTGCCAGCAGGGAGACAGGGGGCACCTACAATGAGCAGTTCTTC

J: TRBJ2-1
V: TRBV11-2
size: many
D: TRBD2
CDR3: CASSRSGGGANEQFF
DNA: TGTGCCAGCAGCCGCAGCGGGGGTGGGGCCAATGAGCAGTTCTTC

J: TRBJ2-7
V: TRBV6-5
size: many
D: TRBD1
CDR3: CASSPQGAWSYEQYF
DNA: TGTGCCAGCAGCCCCCAGGGGGCGTGGAGTTACGAGCAGTACTTC

J: TRBJ1-5
V: TRBV20-1
size: many
D: NA
CDR3: CSASSLGQVNQPQHF
DNA: TGCAGTGCTAGTTCGTTAGGCCAGGTTAATCAGCCCCAGCATTTT

J: TRBJ2-7
V: TRBV10-1
size: many
D: NA
CDR3: CASSEMGGEQYF
DNA: TGCGCCAGCAGTGAGATGGGAGGCGAGCAGTACTTC

J: TRBJ2-3
V: TRBV10-3
size: NA
D: TRBD2
CDR3: CAIRPGLAGVNTQYF
DNA: TGTGCCATCAGGCCGGGACTAGCGGGAGTAAATACGCAGTATTTT

J: TRBJ2-1
V: TRBV11-2
size: many
D: TRBD2
CDR3: CASSQGTSGIGVVSEQFF
DNA: TGTGCCAGCAGCCAAGGGACTAGCGGGATAGGGGTCGTGTCTGAGCAGTTCTTC